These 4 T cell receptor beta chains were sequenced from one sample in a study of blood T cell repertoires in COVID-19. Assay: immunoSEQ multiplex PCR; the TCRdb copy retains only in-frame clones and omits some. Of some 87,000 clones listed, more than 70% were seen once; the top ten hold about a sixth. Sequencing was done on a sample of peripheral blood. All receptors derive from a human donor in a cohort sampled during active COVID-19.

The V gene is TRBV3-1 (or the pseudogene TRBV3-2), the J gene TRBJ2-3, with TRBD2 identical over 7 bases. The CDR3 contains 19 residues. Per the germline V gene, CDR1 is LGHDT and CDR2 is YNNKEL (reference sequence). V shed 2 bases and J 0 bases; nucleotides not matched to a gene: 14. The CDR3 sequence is CASSQISGAGEPSTDTQYF. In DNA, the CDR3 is TGTGCCAGCAGCCAAATATCCGGGGCGGGAGAACCTAGCACAGATACGCAGTATTTT.

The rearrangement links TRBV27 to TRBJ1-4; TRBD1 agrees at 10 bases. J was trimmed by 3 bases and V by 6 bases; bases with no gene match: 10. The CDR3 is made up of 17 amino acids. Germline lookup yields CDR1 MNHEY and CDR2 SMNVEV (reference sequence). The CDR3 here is CASSGDRGRLSNEKLFF. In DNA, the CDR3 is TGTGCCAGCAGCGGCGACAGGGGGCGCCTTTCTAATGAAAAACTGTTTTTT.

The chain's CDR3 is CASSSTDSYGYTF. The CDR3 coding sequence is TGTGCCAGCAGCTCCACCGACAGCTATGGCTACACCTTC. The chain uses TRBV7-9 and TRBJ1-2, with D tentatively TRBD1 (5 bases). Trimming removed 4 bases at V and 4 bases at J, with 10 bases between. Germline V gives CDR1 SEHNR, CDR2 FQNEAQ (reference sequence). The CDR3 is made up of 13 amino acids. The entire variable domain, with the rest obtained from reference TRBV7-9 and TRBJ1-2, is as follows: DTGVSQNPRHKITKRGQNVTFRCDPISEHNRLYWYRQTLGQGPEFLTYFQNEAQLEKSRLLSDRFSAERPKGSFSTLEIQRTEQGDSAMYLCASSSTDSYGYTFGSGTRLTVV.

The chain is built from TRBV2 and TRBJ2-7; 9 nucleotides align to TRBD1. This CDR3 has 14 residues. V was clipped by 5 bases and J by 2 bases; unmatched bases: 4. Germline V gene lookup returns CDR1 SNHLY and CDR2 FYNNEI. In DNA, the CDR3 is TGTGCCAGCAGTAGGGACAGGGCGGCCTACGAGCAGTACTTC. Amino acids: CASSRDRAAYEQYF.